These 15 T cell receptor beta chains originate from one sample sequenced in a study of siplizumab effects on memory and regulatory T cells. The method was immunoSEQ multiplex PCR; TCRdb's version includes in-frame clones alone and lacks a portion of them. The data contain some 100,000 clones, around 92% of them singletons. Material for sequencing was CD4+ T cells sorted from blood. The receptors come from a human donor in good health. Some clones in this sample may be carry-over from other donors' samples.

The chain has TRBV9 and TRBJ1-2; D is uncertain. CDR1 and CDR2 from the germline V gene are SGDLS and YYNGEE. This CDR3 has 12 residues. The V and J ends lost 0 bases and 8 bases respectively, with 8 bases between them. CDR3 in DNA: TGTGCCAGCAGCGTAGGGTTGGAAGGCTACACCTTC. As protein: CASSVGLEGYTF.

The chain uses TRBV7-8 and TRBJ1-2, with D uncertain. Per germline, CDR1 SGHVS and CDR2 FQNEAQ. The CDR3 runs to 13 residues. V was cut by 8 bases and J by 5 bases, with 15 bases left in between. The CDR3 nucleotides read TGTGCCAGCGCCATCATGGAGATTTATGGCTACACCTTC. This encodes CASAIMEIYGYTF.

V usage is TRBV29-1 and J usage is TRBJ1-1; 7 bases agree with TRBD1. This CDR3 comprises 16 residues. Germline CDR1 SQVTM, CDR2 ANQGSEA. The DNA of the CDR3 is TGCGCCGGCGGAACAGGGGCAACCTTTTGGGACACTGAAGCTTTCTTT. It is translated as CAGGTGATFWDTEAFF.

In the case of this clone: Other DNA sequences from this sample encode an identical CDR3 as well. The chain's CDR3 is CASSQATGGHYEQYF. In nucleotides, the CDR3 is TGTGCCAGCAGCCAAGCCACGGGAGGGCACTACGAGCAGTACTTC. The chain couples TRBV4-2 to TRBJ2-7, with 8 bases that match TRBD2. Germline V CDR1 and CDR2: LGHNA, YNFKEQ. V shed 1 base and J 3 bases; nucleotides not matched to a gene: 5. This CDR3 spans 15 amino acids.

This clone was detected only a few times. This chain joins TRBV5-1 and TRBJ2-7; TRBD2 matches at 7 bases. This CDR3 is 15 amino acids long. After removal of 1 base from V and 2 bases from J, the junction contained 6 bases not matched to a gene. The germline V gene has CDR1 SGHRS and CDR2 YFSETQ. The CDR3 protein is CASSLIGEGPYEQYF. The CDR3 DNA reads TGCGCCAGCAGCTTGATTGGGGAGGGCCCCTACGAGCAGTACTTC. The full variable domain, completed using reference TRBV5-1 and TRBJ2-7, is KAGVTQTPRYLIKTRGQQVTLSCSPISGHRSVSWYQQTPGQGLQFLFEYFSETQRNKGNFPGRFSGRQFSNSRSEMNVSTLELGDSALYLCASSLIGEGPYEQYFGPGTRLTVT.

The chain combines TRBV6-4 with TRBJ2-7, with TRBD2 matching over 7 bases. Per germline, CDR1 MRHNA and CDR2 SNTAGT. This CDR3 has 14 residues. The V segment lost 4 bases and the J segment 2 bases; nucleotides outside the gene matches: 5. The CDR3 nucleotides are TGTGCCAGCAGTGTGAGTAGCGGGCCCTACGAGCAGTACTTC. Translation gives CASSVSSGPYEQYF.

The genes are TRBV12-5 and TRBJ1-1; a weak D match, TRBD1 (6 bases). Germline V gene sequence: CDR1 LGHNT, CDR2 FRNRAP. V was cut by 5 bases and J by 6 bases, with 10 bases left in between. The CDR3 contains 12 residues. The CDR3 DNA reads TGTGCTAGTGGTCAGGGACAAGCTGAAGCTTTCTTT. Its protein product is CASGQGQAEAFF.

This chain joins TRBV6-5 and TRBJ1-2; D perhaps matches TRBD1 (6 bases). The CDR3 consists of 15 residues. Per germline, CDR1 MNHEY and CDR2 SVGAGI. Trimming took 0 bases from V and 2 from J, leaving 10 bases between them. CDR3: CASSYSLRGNYGYTF. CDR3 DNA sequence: TGTGCCAGCAGTTACTCGCTAAGGGGGAACTATGGCTACACCTTC.

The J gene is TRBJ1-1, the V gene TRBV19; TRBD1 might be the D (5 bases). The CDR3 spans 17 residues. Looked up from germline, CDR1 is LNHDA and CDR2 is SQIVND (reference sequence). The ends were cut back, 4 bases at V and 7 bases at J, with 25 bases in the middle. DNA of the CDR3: TGTGCCAGTAGTACAACAGGACCTCTAATCCACTTCAGTGAAGCTTTCTTT. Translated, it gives CASSTTGPLIHFSEAFF.

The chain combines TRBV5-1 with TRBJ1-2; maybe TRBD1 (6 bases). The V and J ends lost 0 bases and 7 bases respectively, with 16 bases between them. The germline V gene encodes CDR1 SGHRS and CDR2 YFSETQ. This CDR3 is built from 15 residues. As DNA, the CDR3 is TGCGCCAGCAGCTTGGATCGGGGGCTGTGGGCTGGCTACACCTTC. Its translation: CASSLDRGLWAGYTF.

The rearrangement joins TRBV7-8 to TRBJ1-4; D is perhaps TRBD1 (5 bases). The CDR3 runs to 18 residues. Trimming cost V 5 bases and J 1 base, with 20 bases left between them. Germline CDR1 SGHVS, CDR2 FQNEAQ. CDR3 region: CASSPGTRTPLTNEKLFF. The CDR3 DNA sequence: TGTGCCAGCAGCCCAGGGACCCGCACCCCTTTAACTAATGAAAAACTGTTTTTT.

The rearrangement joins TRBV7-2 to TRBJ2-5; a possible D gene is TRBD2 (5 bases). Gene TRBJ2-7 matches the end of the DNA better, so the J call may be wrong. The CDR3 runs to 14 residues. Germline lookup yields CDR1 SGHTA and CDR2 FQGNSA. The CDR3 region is CASSPRERRIEQYF. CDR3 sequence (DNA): TGTGCCAGCAGCCCCCGCGAGAGGAGGATCGAGCAGTACTTC.

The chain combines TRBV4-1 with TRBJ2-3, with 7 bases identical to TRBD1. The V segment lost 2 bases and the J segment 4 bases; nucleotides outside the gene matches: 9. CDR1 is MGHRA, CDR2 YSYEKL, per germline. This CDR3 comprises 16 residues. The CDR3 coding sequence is TGCGCCAGCAGCCAACAAGGACAGGTGGGATCAGATACGCAGTATTTT. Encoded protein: CASSQQGQVGSDTQYF.

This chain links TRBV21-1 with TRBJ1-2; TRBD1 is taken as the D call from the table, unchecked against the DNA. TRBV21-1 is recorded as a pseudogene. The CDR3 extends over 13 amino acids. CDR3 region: CASSKPFRDGYTF. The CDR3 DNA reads TGTGCCAGCAGCAAACCCTTCAGGGATGGCTACACCTTC.

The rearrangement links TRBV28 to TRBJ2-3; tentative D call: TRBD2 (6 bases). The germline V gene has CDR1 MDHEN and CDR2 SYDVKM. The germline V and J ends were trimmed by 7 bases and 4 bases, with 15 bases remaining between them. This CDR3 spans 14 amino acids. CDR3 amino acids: CASNPGDFADTQYF. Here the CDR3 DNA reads TGTGCCAGCAACCCGGGGGATTTCGCAGATACGCAGTATTTT.